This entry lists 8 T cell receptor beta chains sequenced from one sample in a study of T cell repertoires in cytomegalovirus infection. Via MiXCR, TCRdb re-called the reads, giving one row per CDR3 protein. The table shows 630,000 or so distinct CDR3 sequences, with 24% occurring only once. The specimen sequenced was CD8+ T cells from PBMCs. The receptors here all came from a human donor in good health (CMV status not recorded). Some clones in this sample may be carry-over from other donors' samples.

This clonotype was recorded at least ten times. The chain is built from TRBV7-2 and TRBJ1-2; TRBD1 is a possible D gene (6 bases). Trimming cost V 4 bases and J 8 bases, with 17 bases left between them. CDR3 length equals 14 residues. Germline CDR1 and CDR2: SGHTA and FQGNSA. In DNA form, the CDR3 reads TGTGCCAGCAGCTCCTGGGACACAGTACGGGGCTACACCTTC. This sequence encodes CASSSWDTVRGYTF. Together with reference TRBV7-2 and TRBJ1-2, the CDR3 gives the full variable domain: GAGVSQSPSNKVTEKGKDVELRCDPISGHTALYWYRQSLGQGLEFLIYFQGNSAPDKSGLPSDRFSAERTGGSVSTLTIQRTQQEDSAVYLCASSSWDTVRGYTFGSGTRLTVV.

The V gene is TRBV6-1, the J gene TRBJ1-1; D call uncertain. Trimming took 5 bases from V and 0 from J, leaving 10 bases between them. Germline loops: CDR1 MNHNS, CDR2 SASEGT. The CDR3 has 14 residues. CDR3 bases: TGTGCCAGCAGTCAGGCCGGCATGAACACTGAAGCTTTCTTT. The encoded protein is CASSQAGMNTEAFF.

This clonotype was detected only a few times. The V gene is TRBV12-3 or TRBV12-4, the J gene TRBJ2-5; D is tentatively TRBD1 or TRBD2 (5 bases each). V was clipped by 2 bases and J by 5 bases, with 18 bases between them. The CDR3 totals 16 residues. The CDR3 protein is CASSLTGATWGETQYF. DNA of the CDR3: TGTGCCAGCAGTTTAACCGGGGCTACCTGGGGGGAGACCCAGTACTTC.

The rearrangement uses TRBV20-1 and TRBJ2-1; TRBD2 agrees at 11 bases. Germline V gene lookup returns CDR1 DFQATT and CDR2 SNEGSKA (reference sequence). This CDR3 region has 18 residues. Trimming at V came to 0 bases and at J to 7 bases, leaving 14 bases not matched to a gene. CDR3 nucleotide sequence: TGCAGTGCTAGAGATCCGTATAGCGGGGGGGCTATCCCTAATGAGCAGTTCTTC. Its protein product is CSARDPYSGGAIPNEQFF.

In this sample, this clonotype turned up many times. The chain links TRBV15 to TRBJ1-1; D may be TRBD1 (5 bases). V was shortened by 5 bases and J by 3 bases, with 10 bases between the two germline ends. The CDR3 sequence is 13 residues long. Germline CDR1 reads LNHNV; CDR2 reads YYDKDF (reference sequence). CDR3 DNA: TGTGCCACCAGCGGGGGAGTGTACACTGAAGCTTTCTTT. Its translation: CATSGGVYTEAFF. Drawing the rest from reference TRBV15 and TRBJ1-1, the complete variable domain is DAMVIQNPRYQVTQFGKPVTLSCSQTLNHNVMYWYQQKSSQAPKLLFHYYDKDFNNEADTPDNFQSRRPNTSFCFLDIRSPGLGDTAMYLCATSGGVYTEAFFGQGTRLTVV.

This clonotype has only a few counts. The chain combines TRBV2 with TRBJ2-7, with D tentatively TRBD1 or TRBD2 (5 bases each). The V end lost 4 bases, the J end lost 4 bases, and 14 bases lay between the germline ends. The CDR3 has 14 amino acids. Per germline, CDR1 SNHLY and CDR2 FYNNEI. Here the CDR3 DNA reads TGTGCCAGCAGTGGGGACCACGGGATATACGAGCAGTACGTC. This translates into CASSGDHGIYEQYV.

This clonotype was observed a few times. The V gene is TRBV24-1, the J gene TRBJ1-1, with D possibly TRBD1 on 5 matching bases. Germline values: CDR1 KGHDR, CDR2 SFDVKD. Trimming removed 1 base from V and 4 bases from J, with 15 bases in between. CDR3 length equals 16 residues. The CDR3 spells CATSDLFDKGSTEAFF. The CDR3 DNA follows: TGTGCCACCAGTGATTTATTTGATAAGGGGAGCACTGAAGCTTTCTTT.

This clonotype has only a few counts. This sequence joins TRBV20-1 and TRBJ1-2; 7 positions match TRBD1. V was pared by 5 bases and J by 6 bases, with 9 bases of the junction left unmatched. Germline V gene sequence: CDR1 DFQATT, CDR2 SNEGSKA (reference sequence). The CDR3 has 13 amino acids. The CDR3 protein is CSAGPQGVHGYTF. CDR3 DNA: TGCAGTGCTGGCCCGCAGGGGGTCCATGGCTACACCTTC.